This section outlines one TCR beta chain sequence together with its context. The source of the sample is a study of early T cells in non-severe SARS-CoV-2 infection. A single record per CDR3 protein comes from TCRdb applying MiXCR to the 5' RACE reads. This sample carries some 80,000 distinct CDR3 sequences, approximately 12% of them seen once, and the ten largest clones take approximately 3.6%. Germline V gene sequence: CDR1 SNHLY, CDR2 FYNNEI. The V end lost 6 bases, the J end lost 3 bases, and 6 bases lay between the germline ends. This CDR3 has 12 amino acids. The chain links TRBV2 to TRBJ1-5; no reliable D call. This TCR came from an adult who was a healthcare worker with PCR-confirmed SARS-CoV-2 infection or an uninfected control (not recorded which). The sample comprised whole blood. CDR3 in DNA: TGTGCCAGCAGGCCGTACAATCAGCCCCAGCATTTT. Translation gives CASRPYNQPQHF.